This T cell receptor beta chain was recovered during a study of blood T cell repertoires in COVID-19. Study context: Material from acute and convalescent COVID-19 was sourced from the United States, Italy and Spain. PBMCs, B-cell-depleted T cells, or T cells were the source of the cDNA or gDNA that made up the material.

Authors' methods: Using reference gene primer amplification, nucleated cell counts were estimated. Here immunoSEQ multiplex PCR was the method, and the copy in TCRdb shows in-frame clones only, minus some. V and J calls and clone size are those listed in that table; D and trimming were worked out from the DNA. This table holds around 98,000 clones, approximately 84% found once. V shed 1 base and J 6 bases; nucleotides not matched to a gene: 4. This CDR3 is 15 amino acids long. Germline V gene data show CDR1 as LNHNV and CDR2 as YYDKDF (reference sequence). This sequence joins TRBV15 and TRBJ2-1; 9 bases are shared with TRBD1. This clonotype was sampled from a woman aged 55 to 70 with acute or convalescent COVID-19. Sequencing was performed on peripheral blood. The CDR3 here is CATSRVGQGVNEQFF. CDR3 DNA: TGTGCCACCAGCAGAGTGGGACAGGGCGTCAATGAGCAGTTCTTC.